The next 28 T cell receptor beta chains were all read from a single sample in a study of blood T cell repertoires in COVID-19. Generated by immunoSEQ multiplex PCR, the TCRdb table keeps only in-frame clones and is missing some. The repertoire holds roughly 18,000 clones, with around 89% as singletons. The sample taken for sequencing was peripheral blood. The origin of the receptors is an older woman with active COVID-19.

CDR3 in amino acids: CASSLAGLAGWNEQFF. The CDR3 DNA reads TGTGCCAGCAGCTTAGCTGGACTAGCGGGGTGGAATGAGCAGTTCTTC. The V and J genes are TRBV13 and TRBJ2-1; 12 positions match TRBD2. Germline V gene sequence: CDR1 PRHDT, CDR2 FYEKMQ (reference sequence). Losses at the gene ends were 1 base for V and 7 bases for J; bases not matched to a gene: 5. This CDR3 has 16 residues.

The table lists this clone with a few counts. V gene TRBV5-4 combines with J gene TRBJ2-7, with D possibly being TRBD1 (6 bases). V was trimmed by 2 bases and J by 5 bases, leaving 14 bases between them. Germline CDR1 SGHNT, CDR2 YYREEE (reference sequence). CDR3 length: 14 residues. In DNA, the CDR3 is TGTGCCAGCAGCTTTGGGCAGGGGAAGCACGAGCAGTACTTC. This translates into CASSFGQGKHEQYF.

This chain connects TRBV19 to TRBJ2-3; 10 nucleotides agree with TRBD1. Per germline, CDR1 LNHDA and CDR2 SQIVND (reference sequence). J lost 8 bases, V lost 1 base, and 6 bases had no gene match. The length of the CDR3 is 15 residues. The CDR3 protein is CASSIGGQGVGTQYF. The DNA for the CDR3 is TGTGCCAGTAGTATAGGCGGACAGGGGGTTGGTACGCAGTATTTT.

This clone turned up a few times. The CDR3 loop reads CASSEATGWADTQYF. The CDR3 DNA reads TGTGCCAGCAGTGAAGCGACAGGTTGGGCAGATACGCAGTATTTT. The rearrangement uses TRBV6-1 and TRBJ2-3, with D perhaps matching TRBD1 (6 bases). The CDR3 contains 15 residues. Per the germline V gene, CDR1 is MNHNS and CDR2 is SASEGT. Trimming stripped 0 bases from V and 4 bases from J, with 11 bases between.

This chain joins TRBV29-1 and TRBJ2-7; a possible D gene is TRBD1 (6 bases). The CDR3 spans 12 residues. Germline assignment: CDR1 SQVTM and CDR2 ANQGSEA. V was clipped by 7 bases and J by 1 base, with 11 bases between them. This chain's CDR3 is CSATDRSYEQYF. The CDR3 coding sequence is TGCAGCGCCACCGACAGGTCCTACGAGCAGTACTTC.

The chain links TRBV6-6 to TRBJ1-2; D is possibly TRBD1 (5 bases). Germline CDR1 and CDR2: MNHNY and SVGAGI (reference sequence). The V gene lost 4 bases and the J gene lost 10 bases, with 19 bases spanning the gap. The CDR3 has 14 amino acids. The CDR3 DNA reads TGTGCCAGCAGTTCTGAGGTGACAGATCCACCCTACACCTTC. Encoded protein: CASSSEVTDPPYTF.

The rearrangement uses TRBV1 and TRBJ2-1; the D segment call TRBD2 is taken from the table without a DNA check. TRBV1 is labeled a pseudogene. This CDR3 has 14 amino acids. The CDR3 DNA reads TGCACCAGCAGCACCCCTAGCGGGGAAAATGAGCAGTTCTTC. Protein sequence: CTSSTPSGENEQFF.

V gene TRBV3-1 (or the pseudogene TRBV3-2) combines with J gene TRBJ2-5; 9 bases fit TRBD2. There are 16 residues in the CDR3. The V gene's germline CDR1 is LGHDT and CDR2 YNNKEL (reference sequence). V shed 1 base and J 6 bases; nucleotides not matched to a gene: 9. Here the CDR3 DNA reads TGTGCCAGCAGCCAAGTGCGGGGGGGCAAGCAGAAGACCCAGTACTTC. As protein: CASSQVRGGKQKTQYF.

The chain recombines TRBV5-6 with TRBJ1-2; D possibly corresponds to TRBD1 (5 bases). In germline, CDR1 is SGHDT, CDR2 YYEEEE. This CDR3 is 16 amino acids long. The V end was cut by 4 bases, the J end by 0 bases, with 16 bases between. The chain's CDR3 is CASSHARRQTNYGYTF. CDR3 bases: TGTGCCAGCAGCCACGCCCGTCGACAGACTAACTATGGCTACACCTTC.

This clone came up a few times. The V and J genes are TRBV2 and TRBJ1-5, with TRBD1 matching 7 bases. The V gene's germline CDR1 is SNHLY and CDR2 FYNNEI. V lost 7 bases to trimming and J lost 4 bases; unmatched junction nucleotides: 10. The CDR3 sequence is 15 residues long. CDR3 sequence: CASTVQSRGNQPQHF. The CDR3 DNA sequence: TGTGCCAGCACCGTCCAGTCCAGGGGGAATCAGCCCCAGCATTTT.

CDR3 sequence (DNA): TGCGCCAGCAGCTTTACAGGGGCTGGCACAGATACGCAGTATTTT. It encodes CASSFTGAGTDTQYF. This chain links TRBV5-1 with TRBJ2-3, with TRBD1 matching over 7 bases. Trimming cost V 2 bases and J 1 base; bases outside gene matches: 4. Germline V CDR1 and CDR2: SGHRS, YFSETQ. The CDR3 extends over 15 amino acids. The whole variable domain, filled in from reference TRBV5-1 and TRBJ2-3, reads KAGVTQTPRYLIKTRGQQVTLSCSPISGHRSVSWYQQTPGQGLQFLFEYFSETQRNKGNFPGRFSGRQFSNSRSEMNVSTLELGDSALYLCASSFTGAGTDTQYFGPGTRLTVL.

The V call is TRBV7-3, the J call TRBJ2-2; 7 bases align to TRBD1. The CDR3 runs 15 residues. CDR1 and CDR2 from the germline V gene are SGHTA and FQGTGA. J was trimmed by 3 bases and V by 5 bases; bases with no gene match: 6. CDR3 nucleotide sequence: TGTGCCAGCAGCCCCCTGACAGGGCACACCGGGGAGCTGTTTTTT. This translates into CASSPLTGHTGELFF.

This clone was seen only once. The chain recombines TRBV19 with TRBJ1-2, with D possibly TRBD1 on 5 matching bases. CDR1 LNHDA and CDR2 SQIVND come from the germline V gene (reference sequence). The CDR3 extends over 14 amino acids. V was cut by 0 bases and J by 7 bases, with 12 bases left in between. The CDR3 sequence: CASSIDRGKGGYTF. The CDR3 DNA reads as TGTGCCAGTAGTATAGATCGGGGGAAGGGTGGCTACACCTTC.

This rearrangement joins TRBV5-8 to TRBJ1-4; 10 nucleotides align to TRBD1. Per the germline V gene, CDR1 is SGHTS and CDR2 is YDEGEE. This CDR3 spans 16 amino acids. With 6 bases clipped from V and 3 bases from J, the junction kept 8 bases outside the gene matches. The CDR3 reads CASNWGQGHANEKLFF. As DNA, the CDR3 is TGTGCCAGCAACTGGGGACAGGGGCATGCTAATGAAAAACTGTTTTTT.

The rearrangement uses TRBV5-1 and TRBJ1-1; 7 positions agree with TRBD1. The ends lost 5 bases at V and 5 bases at J; junction bases unmatched: 12. The germline CDR1 and CDR2 sequences are SGHRS and YFSETQ. This CDR3 has 15 residues. CDR3 DNA sequence: TGCGCCAGCAGGATCGGAAGACAGGGAAAGACTGAAGCTTTCTTT. Residues: CASRIGRQGKTEAFF.

The chain employs TRBV19 and TRBJ2-7; D is unresolved. With 1 base removed from V and 5 bases from J, the gap between germline ends came to 12 bases. This CDR3 has 14 amino acids. CDR1 and CDR2 (germline): LNHDA, SQIVND (reference sequence). The CDR3 coding sequence is TGTGCCAGTAGTATAGTACACGTGAGCGACGAGCAGTACTTC. It codes for CASSIVHVSDEQYF.

V is TRBV7-2 and J is TRBJ2-7, with 7 bases identical to TRBD2. V lost 5 bases, J lost 2 bases, and 6 bases stayed unmatched. The CDR3 is 14 amino acids. CDR1 and CDR2 from the germline V gene are SGHTA and FQGNSA. The CDR3 bases are TGTGCCAGCAGCCTAGGGACTACCCCCTACGAGCAGTACTTC. It yields the protein CASSLGTTPYEQYF. Supplemented by reference TRBV7-2 and TRBJ2-7, the full variable domain reads GAGVSQSPSNKVTEKGKDVELRCDPISGHTALYWYRQSLGQGLEFLIYFQGNSAPDKSGLPSDRFSAERTGGSVSTLTIQRTQQEDSAVYLCASSLGTTPYEQYFGPGTRLTVT.

This clone was detected once. V gene TRBV5-1 combines with J gene TRBJ1-1, with a tentative D call TRBD1 (6 bases). The CDR3 is 14 amino acids. V lost 0 bases, J lost 1 base, and 7 bases lay in between. Germline values: CDR1 SGHRS, CDR2 YFSETQ. The CDR3 loop is CASSLAGANTEAFF. The CDR3 nucleotides read TGCGCCAGCAGCTTGGCAGGGGCGAACACTGAAGCTTTCTTT.

The chain has TRBV29-1 and TRBJ1-1; 7 bases fit TRBD1. Germline V gene sequence: CDR1 SQVTM, CDR2 ANQGSEA. This CDR3 has 14 residues. With V trimmed by 3 bases and J by 3 bases, 7 bases remained unmatched. CDR3 loop: CSVDETGVYTEAFF. The CDR3 coding sequence is TGCAGCGTTGATGAAACAGGGGTATACACTGAAGCTTTCTTT.

The CDR3 is CASSQDTRRELFF. As DNA, the CDR3 is TGCGCCAGCAGCCAAGACACGCGCCGGGAGCTGTTTTTT. The chain joins TRBV4-1 to TRBJ2-2; D gene uncertain. Germline lookup yields CDR1 MGHRA and CDR2 YSYEKL. The CDR3 spans 13 residues. The V end was cut by 0 bases, the J end by 9 bases, with 8 bases between.

The chain couples TRBV7-3 to TRBJ2-6; D is perhaps TRBD2 (6 bases). Germline CDR1 and CDR2: SGHTA and FQGTGA. The V end was cut by 5 bases, the J end by 4 bases, with 15 bases between. The CDR3 runs 16 residues. The CDR3 protein is CASSRDSLRGANVLTF. CDR3 sequence (DNA): TGTGCCAGCAGCCGGGACTCCCTAAGGGGGGCCAACGTCCTGACTTTC.

The chain combines TRBV11-1 with TRBJ2-5; TRBD1 matches at 10 bases. V shed 1 base, J shed 4 bases, and the junction held 6 bases outside the gene matches. This CDR3 is 16 amino acids long. The V gene's germline CDR1 is SGHAT and CDR2 FQDESV (reference sequence). Written as DNA, the CDR3 is TGTGCCAGCAGCTTAGATTTGGGACAGGGGCGAGAGACCCAGTACTTC. This encodes CASSLDLGQGRETQYF.

A few counts support this clone. This chain joins TRBV27 and TRBJ1-6; no firm D call. CDR1 is MNHEY and CDR2 is SMNVEV in the germline V gene (reference sequence). The V gene lost 3 bases and the J gene lost 7 bases, with 4 bases spanning the gap. This CDR3 region has 12 residues. CDR3 in amino acids: CASSFQNSPLHF. The CDR3 region has the DNA TGTGCCAGCAGTTTCCAGAATTCACCCCTCCACTTT.

The chain has TRBV19 and TRBJ1-5; the match to TRBD1 covers 7 bases. Trimming took 4 bases from V and 0 from J; bases not matched to a gene: 3. Germline CDR1 reads LNHDA; CDR2 reads SQIVND (reference sequence). This CDR3 has 15 residues. The CDR3 reads CASSRGQSSNQPQHF. CDR3 in DNA: TGTGCCAGTAGTAGGGGACAGTCTAGCAATCAGCCCCAGCATTTT.

This clone was seen only a few times. The rearrangement uses TRBV15 and TRBJ2-1; 9 nucleotides match TRBD2. CDR1 and CDR2 (germline): LNHNV, YYDKDF (reference sequence). The junction had 5 bases not matched to a gene; V was cut back by 0 bases and J by 8 bases. The CDR3 consists of 15 residues. This CDR3 is CATSREAGGGDEQFF. CDR3 coding DNA: TGTGCCACCAGCAGAGAAGCGGGGGGAGGGGATGAGCAGTTCTTC. Drawing the rest from reference TRBV15 and TRBJ2-1, the complete variable domain is DAMVIQNPRYQVTQFGKPVTLSCSQTLNHNVMYWYQQKSSQAPKLLFHYYDKDFNNEADTPDNFQSRRPNTSFCFLDIRSPGLGDTAMYLCATSREAGGGDEQFFGPGTRLTVL.

The sample holds one count of this clone. The rearrangement links TRBV7-9 to TRBJ1-6; 7 bases fit TRBD1. Trimming took 5 bases from V and 6 from J; bases not matched to a gene: 7. Germline assignment: CDR1 SEHNR and CDR2 FQNEAQ (reference sequence). This CDR3 comprises 15 residues. This chain's CDR3 is CASSMFRDSNSPLHF. In DNA, the CDR3 is TGTGCCAGCAGCATGTTTAGGGACAGTAATTCACCCCTCCACTTT.

CDR3 protein: CASSPRQGANTEAFF. In nucleotides, the CDR3 is TGTGCCAGCAGCCCCCGACAGGGGGCGAACACTGAAGCTTTCTTT. This rearrangement joins TRBV7-9 to TRBJ1-1; 10 bases fit TRBD1. This CDR3 comprises 15 residues. Trimming cost V 5 bases and J 1 base; bases outside gene matches: 4. In germline, CDR1 is SEHNR, CDR2 FQNEAQ (reference sequence).

This sequence joins TRBV6-6 and TRBJ2-7; possible D gene TRBD2, 5 bases. This CDR3 is built from 15 residues. Germline lookup yields CDR1 MNHNY and CDR2 SVGAGI (reference sequence). The V end was cut by 6 bases, the J end by 5 bases, with 20 bases between. This CDR3 is CASSPSVPAGNEQYF. The DNA of the CDR3 is TGTGCCAGCAGCCCCTCGGTCCCCGCGGGTAACGAGCAGTACTTC.